One and the same sample provided the 8 T cell receptor beta chains below, sequenced in a study of cytomegalovirus exposure and HLA in healthy donors. PCR used 60 Vbeta primers and 13 Jbeta primers. Assay used: immunoSEQ multiplex PCR; TCRdb lists only in-frame clones, some missing. The table has some 200,000 clones, 75% to 85% seen once. The sample consisted of PBMCs. The receptors shown here come from a woman aged 40 to 49 in good health and CMV-seronegative.

This clone was seen a single time. V is TRBV19 and J is TRBJ2-1; 9 bases fit TRBD2. Germline values: CDR1 LNHDA, CDR2 SQIVND (reference sequence). The CDR3 has 13 amino acids. The ends lost 3 bases at V and 8 bases at J; junction bases unmatched: 2. The CDR3 protein is CASSISGRYEQFF. The CDR3, as DNA: TGTGCCAGTAGTATCAGCGGGAGGTATGAGCAGTTCTTC. Complete variable domain (other parts from reference TRBV19 and TRBJ2-1): DGGITQSPKYLFRKEGQNVTLSCEQNLNHDAMYWYRQDPGQGLRLIYYSQIVNDFQKGDIAEGYSVSREKKESFPLTVTSAQKNPTAFYLCASSISGRYEQFFGPGTRLTVL.

A single count supports this clone. The chain employs TRBV28 and TRBJ2-1; D unresolved. The CDR3 has 15 residues. Trimming removed 8 bases from V and 0 bases from J, with 14 bases in between. Per the germline V gene, CDR1 is MDHEN and CDR2 is SYDVKM. The CDR3 sequence: CASFPLGLSYNEQFF. The CDR3 nucleotides are TGTGCCAGCTTCCCCCTAGGCCTCTCCTACAATGAGCAGTTCTTC.

The chain combines TRBV7-8 with TRBJ1-4; TRBD1 might be the D (6 bases). The ends were cut back, 5 bases at V and 8 bases at J, with 18 bases in the middle. This CDR3 comprises 15 residues. CDR1 SGHVS and CDR2 FQNEAQ come from the germline V gene. The CDR3 here is CASSHRASRGEKLFF. The CDR3 bases are TGTGCCAGCAGCCACCGGGCCTCGAGGGGGGAAAAACTGTTTTTT.

V gene TRBV19 combines with J gene TRBJ2-4, with TRBD1 identical over 9 bases. V trimming: 1 base; J trimming: 11 bases; junction bases outside the gene matches: 15. Germline V gene sequence: CDR1 LNHDA, CDR2 SQIVND (reference sequence). The CDR3 contains 17 residues. This chain's CDR3 is CASSIGRRTGAPIFQYF. DNA for the CDR3: TGTGCCAGTAGTATAGGCCGGCGGACAGGGGCGCCAATCTTTCAGTACTTC. Looking up the rest from reference TRBV19 and TRBJ2-4 gives the full variable domain: DGGITQSPKYLFRKEGQNVTLSCEQNLNHDAMYWYRQDPGQGLRLIYYSQIVNDFQKGDIAEGYSVSREKKESFPLTVTSAQKNPTAFYLCASSIGRRTGAPIFQYFGAGTRLSVL.

The table lists this clone with a few counts. J is TRBJ2-5 and V is TRBV28; 8 bases map to TRBD1. The V and J ends lost 6 bases and 5 bases, in that order; junction bases with no gene match: 11. The germline V gene has CDR1 MDHEN and CDR2 SYDVKM. CDR3 size: 15 residues. This chain's CDR3 is CASRPPDRGRETQYF. The CDR3 region has the DNA TGTGCCAGCAGACCCCCCGACAGGGGTAGGGAGACCCAGTACTTC.

The chain carries TRBV7-9 and TRBJ1-2; the match to TRBD1 covers 8 bases. Trimming at V came to 2 bases and at J to 8 bases, leaving 10 bases not matched to a gene. The germline gives CDR1 SEHNR, CDR2 FQNEAQ (reference sequence). CDR3 length: 15 residues. The CDR3 here is CASSLSRSDRAGYTF. Written as DNA, the CDR3 is TGTGCCAGCAGCTTATCTAGATCGGACAGGGCAGGCTACACCTTC.

The V call is TRBV9, the J call TRBJ1-2; weak D call: TRBD1 (6 bases). The CDR3 spans 13 residues. V was pared by 7 bases and J by 4 bases, with 14 bases between. Germline CDR1 and CDR2: SGDLS and YYNGEE. The CDR3 reads CASGGTTIYGYTF. The CDR3 DNA reads TGTGCCAGCGGGGGCACGACTATCTATGGCTACACCTTC.

The chain joins TRBV4-2 to TRBJ2-7; 7 bases fit TRBD1. CDR3 length equals 15 residues. The ends lost 3 bases at V and 2 bases at J; junction bases unmatched: 7. In germline, CDR1 is LGHNA, CDR2 YNFKEQ. The CDR3: CASSQDRGPAYEQYF. CDR3 nucleotides: TGTGCCAGCAGCCAGGATAGGGGGCCGGCCTACGAGCAGTACTTC.